The T cell receptor beta chain described here comes from a study of identifying expanded T cells in peripheral blood. Healthy donors had no documented immune events, such as infections, while sampled. Regarding this clone: As yet, its antigen is unknown.

Study-level results: Roughly two-week clone count variance significantly increased as total template count grew. Roughly 1.1 clones differed between technical replicates, versus around 15 and 19 over time.

TCRdb keeps only in-frame clones here, not all; method: immunoSEQ multiplex PCR. The sample contains about 58,000 clones, about 85% of which appear only once. V lost 7 bases, J lost 5 bases, and 23 bases lay in between. Germline V lookup: CDR1 LNHDA, CDR2 SQIVND (reference sequence). The CDR3 has 16 residues. The source of this sequence is a person aged 18-70 years in good health. The chain has TRBV19 and TRBJ1-2, with a weak D call TRBD1 (6 bases). Sequenced sample: blood. CDR3 residues: CASTDPGPGGAYGYTF. The DNA of the CDR3 is TGTGCCAGTACTGACCCAGGGCCCGGGGGCGCGTATGGCTACACCTTC.